A single sample gave rise to the 24 T cell receptor beta chains below, sequenced in a study of blood T cells in healthy people across ages. Together with a sample-barcoded 5' primer, a J-beta primer mix was included in a second PCR lasting about 7 to 11 cycles. TCRdb reprocessed the 5' RACE reads with MiXCR, giving one entry per CDR3 protein. The sample lists about 780,000 distinct CDR3 sequences, around 50% occurring once. Source material: blood. Receptors were obtained from a man older than 75 in good health.

This chain uses TRBV28 with TRBJ1-1; no definite D call. This CDR3 spans 11 amino acids. Germline assignment: CDR1 MDHEN and CDR2 SYDVKM. Trimming took off 5 bases at V and 6 bases at J, with 7 bases between the two ends. The CDR3 nucleotides are TGTGCCAGCAGTCTTAGAGCTGAAGCTTTCTTT. It is translated as CASSLRAEAFF.

DNA of the CDR3: TGCAGTGCTCTCGGGCATAGCAATCAGCCCCAGCATTTT. This codes for CSALGHSNQPQHF. The chain uses TRBV20-1 and TRBJ1-5; D gene unclear. V gave up 5 bases and J gave up 0 bases, with 8 bases separating them. There are 13 residues in the CDR3. The germline gives CDR1 DFQATT, CDR2 SNEGSKA (reference sequence).

This clonotype was counted at least ten times. The chain couples TRBV7-9 to TRBJ2-7; maybe TRBD2 (5 bases). Deletions cut 4 bases from V and 7 bases from J, with 17 bases between. In germline, CDR1 is SEHNR, CDR2 FQNEAQ (reference sequence). This CDR3 spans 14 amino acids. In DNA form, the CDR3 reads TGTGCCAGCAGCTATGGACTCGAAACTCGAGAGCAGTACTTC. Amino acid sequence: CASSYGLETREQYF.

The chain uses TRBV6-2 or TRBV6-3 and TRBJ2-7; D remains unclear. The CDR3 is 10 amino acids. Trimming shortened V by 8 bases and J by 5 bases, and 7 bases separated the two germline ends. The germline V gene encodes CDR1 MNHEY and CDR2 SVGEGT. The CDR3 coding sequence is TGTGCCAGCGCTACTCACGAGCAGTACTTC. Its translation: CASATHEQYF.

CDR3 sequence (DNA): TGTGCCAGCAGCCAAAGGGGGATTTTGTCCTACGAGCAGTACTTC. This codes for CASSQRGILSYEQYF. The chain carries TRBV3-1 and TRBJ2-7, with a weak D call TRBD1 (6 bases). The CDR3 consists of 15 residues. Germline V gives CDR1 LGHDT, CDR2 YNNKEL (reference sequence). Trimming removed 2 bases at V and 1 base at J, with 12 bases between.

This clonotype was observed once. This rearrangement joins TRBV7-2 to TRBJ2-7; tentative D call: TRBD2 (7 bases). The germline gives CDR1 SGHTA, CDR2 FQGNSA. With 4 bases removed from V and 1 base from J, the gap between germline ends came to 17 bases. The CDR3 contains 16 residues. The CDR3 DNA reads as TGTGCCAGCAGCTCACCGAGGGGGAGGGATTCCTACGAGCAGTACTTC. As protein: CASSSPRGRDSYEQYF.

V usage is TRBV12-3 or TRBV12-4 and J usage is TRBJ1-1; TRBD1 is a possible D gene (6 bases). This CDR3 has 13 amino acids. V was pared by 6 bases and J by 5 bases, with 13 bases between. CDR3 loop: CASRAGTKTEAFF. The CDR3 DNA reads as TGTGCCAGCAGAGCCGGGACAAAAACTGAAGCTTTCTTT.

This chain uses TRBV28 with TRBJ2-3; the D gene is possibly TRBD2 (6 bases). Per germline, CDR1 MDHEN and CDR2 SYDVKM. V was cut by 6 bases and J by 8 bases, with 21 bases left in between. This CDR3 comprises 15 residues. In nucleotides, the CDR3 is TGTGCCAGCAGGTCAACCGGGACTGGGCTACGTACGCAGTATTTT. The encoded protein is CASRSTGTGLRTQYF.

V gene TRBV4-3 combines with J gene TRBJ2-1; 9 bases agree with TRBD1. The CDR3 consists of 15 residues. V was pared by 4 bases and J by 7 bases, with 8 bases of the junction left unmatched. Germline loops: CDR1 LGHNA, CDR2 YSLEER. This CDR3 reads CASSPDRGIMNEQFF. As DNA, the CDR3 is TGCGCCAGCAGCCCCGACAGGGGGATAATGAATGAGCAGTTCTTC.

The rearrangement links TRBV18 to TRBJ2-1, with 11 bases fitting TRBD2. J lost 0 bases, V lost 1 base, and 17 bases had no gene match. The CDR3 consists of 22 residues. Germline-derived CDR1 and CDR2 are KGHSH and LQKENI. The CDR3 is CASSPLVGQGTSGSPSYNEQFF. CDR3 coding DNA: TGTGCCAGCTCACCACTAGTTGGACAGGGAACTAGCGGGAGTCCCTCCTACAATGAGCAGTTCTTC.

This chain connects TRBV24-1 to TRBJ2-1, with 14 bases aligning to TRBD2. CDR3 length: 16 amino acids. Trimming cost V 4 bases and J 5 bases; bases outside gene matches: 3. In germline, CDR1 is KGHDR, CDR2 SFDVKD. Here the CDR3 reads CATSDPGLAGDNEQFF. The CDR3 nucleotides are TGTGCCACCAGTGACCCGGGACTAGCGGGAGACAATGAGCAGTTCTTC.

This rearrangement joins TRBV6-1 to TRBJ2-2, with 11 bases aligning to TRBD2. Germline CDR1 MNHNS, CDR2 SASEGT. The CDR3 runs to 15 residues. Trimming took 6 bases from V and 6 from J; bases not matched to a gene: 6. CDR3 in DNA: TGTGCCAGCAGCGTTAGGACTAGCGGGTCCGGGGAGCTGTTTTTT. This gives the protein CASSVRTSGSGELFF.

This clonotype has just a few counts. This chain joins TRBV25-1 and TRBJ2-5; TRBD2 might be the D (6 bases). The CDR3 is made up of 15 amino acids. The V end lost 0 bases, the J end lost 1 base, and 9 bases lay between the germline ends. Germline V gene data show CDR1 as MGHDK and CDR2 as SYGVNS. As DNA, the CDR3 is TGTGCCAGCAGTGAATATGCGGGAAGCCAAGAGACCCAGTACTTC. This sequence encodes CASSEYAGSQETQYF. The full variable domain, with the rest looked up from reference TRBV25-1 and TRBJ2-5, is EADIYQTPRYLVIGTGKKITLECSQTMGHDKMYWYQQDPGMELHLIHYSYGVNSTEKGDLSSESTVSRIRTEHFPLTLESARPSHTSQYLCASSEYAGSQETQYFGPGTRLLVL.

V and J are TRBV5-1 and TRBJ1-2, with D hard to call. The CDR3 spans 16 residues. The germline gives CDR1 SGHRS, CDR2 YFSETQ. V lost 0 bases, J lost 8 bases, and 20 bases lay in between. CDR3 sequence reads: CASSLGPPSGYVGYTF. CDR3 nucleotides: TGCGCCAGCAGCTTGGGGCCGCCCTCGGGCTATGTAGGCTACACCTTC.

The V and J genes are TRBV6-2 or TRBV6-3 and TRBJ2-7; 9 bases align to TRBD2. This CDR3 contains 16 residues. Germline assignment: CDR1 MNHEY and CDR2 SVGEGT. J was trimmed by 4 bases and V by 6 bases; bases with no gene match: 13. The CDR3 is CASRALMREGLYEQYF. The CDR3, as DNA: TGTGCCAGCAGAGCCCTTATGCGGGAGGGCTTATACGAGCAGTACTTC.

This clonotype appeared once. The V gene is TRBV29-1, the J gene TRBJ2-4, with a tentative D call TRBD1 (5 bases). V gave up 1 base and J gave up 13 bases, with 17 bases separating them. The length of the CDR3 is 13 residues. Germline CDR1 and CDR2: SQVTM and ANQGSEA. The CDR3 DNA sequence: TGCAGCGTTGAAGGTGAAGGGGAAGGAGAGCAGTACTTC. Protein sequence: CSVEGEGEGEQYF.

This clonotype was counted many times. The rearrangement links TRBV5-1 to TRBJ1-4; 7 nucleotides agree with TRBD1. The V and J ends lost 1 base and 7 bases, in that order; junction bases with no gene match: 7. CDR3 length: 15 residues. Germline V gives CDR1 SGHRS, CDR2 YFSETQ. CDR3 bases: TGCGCCAGCAGCTTGACTCAGGGGGTCGGTGAAAAACTGTTTTTT. Amino acids: CASSLTQGVGEKLFF.

The J gene is TRBJ1-5, the V gene TRBV2, with D unclear. Trimming removed 5 bases from V and 5 bases from J, with 13 bases in between. CDR1 and CDR2 (germline): SNHLY, FYNNEI. This CDR3 is built from 14 residues. The CDR3 reads CASSPRAVDQPQHF. DNA of the CDR3: TGTGCCAGCAGTCCTCGCGCAGTAGATCAGCCCCAGCATTTT.

In its sample, this clonotype was seen many times. The rearrangement uses TRBV27 and TRBJ2-7, with a possible D match to TRBD2 (6 bases). This CDR3 comprises 15 residues. Germline loops: CDR1 MNHEY, CDR2 SMNVEV (reference sequence). Between the trimmed V and J ends, which lost 7 bases and 7 bases, there was a span of 23 bases. The CDR3 sequence: CASTLRSGLQWEQYF. The DNA for the CDR3 is TGTGCCAGCACCTTAAGGTCGGGACTGCAATGGGAGCAGTACTTC.

This clonotype was seen repeatedly, ten times or more. The CDR3 region has the DNA TGCAGCGTTCTGGACGGTGAAAACATTCAGTACTTC. Protein product: CSVLDGENIQYF. This sequence joins TRBV29-1 and TRBJ2-4; D is unclear. The CDR3 has 12 residues. The germline V and J ends were trimmed by 5 bases and 5 bases, with 10 bases remaining between them. From germline, CDR1 is SQVTM and CDR2 ANQGSEA.

V usage is TRBV9 and J usage is TRBJ2-7, with 9 bases lining up with TRBD2. The germline gives CDR1 SGDLS, CDR2 YYNGEE. The V segment lost 0 bases and the J segment 6 bases; nucleotides outside the gene matches: 13. This CDR3 is built from 17 residues. The CDR3 DNA sequence: TGTGCCAGCAGCGTAGGGGTAGCGGGAGCAACTACGGGCGAGCAGTACTTC. Translation gives CASSVGVAGATTGEQYF.

The rearrangement uses TRBV2 and TRBJ2-3; TRBD1 aligns across 7 bases. The CDR3 has 13 amino acids. Germline assignment: CDR1 SNHLY and CDR2 FYNNEI. With 6 bases clipped from V and 7 bases from J, the junction kept 7 bases outside the gene matches. CDR3 sequence: CASRAGTAYTQYF. The CDR3 bases are TGTGCCAGCAGGGCCGGGACAGCTTATACGCAGTATTTT.

The rearrangement links TRBV4-3 to TRBJ2-7; D not resolved. Germline values: CDR1 LGHNA, CDR2 YSLEER. Trimming took off 1 base at V and 7 bases at J, with 14 bases between the two ends. The CDR3 has 14 amino acids. The CDR3, as DNA: TGCGCCAGCAGCCAAGGACTCAGAAGCGAAGAGCAGTACTTC. It encodes CASSQGLRSEEQYF.

This clonotype has ten or more counts. The chain is built from TRBV6-2 or TRBV6-3 and TRBJ2-7, with no clear D. In germline, CDR1 is MNHEY, CDR2 SVGEGT. CDR3 size: 13 residues. Trimming left V 7 bases short and J 3 bases short, with 13 bases between. The CDR3 DNA reads TGTGCCAGCACTGACTCGACCGTCTACGAGCAGTACTTC. It codes for CASTDSTVYEQYF.